These 10 T cell receptor beta chains were all obtained from the same sample, sequenced in a study of T cell changes during pregnancy in multiple sclerosis. The repertoire was sequenced with immunoSEQ multiplex PCR; TCRdb's copy has only in-frame clones and lacks some. The data contain about 55,000 clones, around 94% of them singletons. This material consisted of CD8+ T cells from peripheral blood mononuclear cells, taken in the third trimester of pregnancy. These TCRs come from a female donor with multiple sclerosis, enrolled in a pregnancy study.

The chain joins TRBV27 to TRBJ1-1, with 9 bases lining up with TRBD1. V shed 6 bases, J shed 1 base, and the junction held 9 bases outside the gene matches. Per the germline V gene, CDR1 is MNHEY and CDR2 is SMNVEV (reference sequence). The CDR3 totals 16 residues. In nucleotides, the CDR3 is TGTGCCAGCAGCTTCCTCCAGGGACAGGGGAACACTGAAGCTTTCTTT. Protein sequence: CASSFLQGQGNTEAFF.

The CDR3 DNA follows: TGTGCCAGCAGCCCCGGGACAGGGCCCTATGGCTACACCTTC. Its protein product is CASSPGTGPYGYTF. This sequence joins TRBV7-9 and TRBJ1-2; the match to TRBD1 covers 9 bases. The CDR3 runs to 14 residues. J lost 4 bases, V lost 5 bases, and 5 bases had no gene match. CDR1 is SEHNR and CDR2 is FQNEAQ in the germline V gene (reference sequence).

V usage is TRBV7-2 and J usage is TRBJ2-3, with D possibly being TRBD2 (6 bases). Trimming took off 4 bases at V and 6 bases at J, with 8 bases between the two ends. Germline CDR1 and CDR2: SGHTA and FQGNSA. CDR3 length: 12 amino acids. CDR3 DNA: TGTGCCAGCAGCTACAGCGGGGATACGCAGTATTTT. Its protein is CASSYSGDTQYF.

The chain links TRBV13 to TRBJ2-1; 7 nucleotides agree with TRBD2. Germline CDR1 and CDR2: PRHDT and FYEKMQ (reference sequence). This CDR3 has 16 amino acids. Unmatched junction bases numbered 13, after V lost 5 bases and J lost 6 bases. The CDR3 loop reads CASSPNSGGLSNEQFF. The DNA of the CDR3 is TGTGCCAGCAGCCCAAATTCGGGGGGACTCAGCAATGAGCAGTTCTTC.

The chain carries TRBV7-9 and TRBJ2-5; 10 bases map to TRBD2. The CDR3 totals 16 residues. J lost 3 bases, V lost 3 bases, and 7 bases had no gene match. The germline CDR1 and CDR2 sequences are SEHNR and FQNEAQ (reference sequence). This chain's CDR3 is CASSLGLLAGEETQYF. The DNA for the CDR3 is TGTGCCAGCAGCTTGGGCTTGCTAGCGGGGGAAGAGACCCAGTACTTC.

This chain uses TRBV5-1 with TRBJ2-2; 9 bases fit TRBD2. Germline CDR1 is SGHRS and CDR2 is YFSETQ. CDR3 length equals 14 residues. V trimming: 10 bases; J trimming: 1 base; junction bases outside the gene matches: 5. The CDR3: CACRLAENTGELFF. In DNA, the CDR3 is TGCGCCTGTAGACTAGCGGAGAACACCGGGGAGCTGTTTTTT.

This rearrangement joins TRBV4-1 to TRBJ2-1; 9 bases fit TRBD1. This CDR3 is 14 amino acids long. Trimming cost V 8 bases and J 6 bases; bases outside gene matches: 8. From germline, CDR1 is MGHRA and CDR2 YSYEKL. The CDR3 DNA reads TGCGCCAGCGCCCGGGACAGGGCTTCCAATGAGCAGTTCTTC. Translated: CASARDRASNEQFF.

The chain carries TRBV13 and TRBJ2-3; weak D call: TRBD2 (6 bases). Germline V gene lookup returns CDR1 PRHDT and CDR2 FYEKMQ (reference sequence). The CDR3 totals 15 residues. V dropped 2 bases and J dropped 0 bases, with 9 bases sitting between them. The CDR3 DNA follows: TGTGCCAGCAGCTTAAGACTAGACAGCACAGATACGCAGTATTTT. It is translated as CASSLRLDSTDTQYF.

This chain uses TRBV13 with TRBJ1-2; D might be TRBD1 (5 bases). Trimming took off 4 bases at V and 5 bases at J, with 17 bases between the two ends. The CDR3 sequence is 15 residues long. Germline CDR1 reads PRHDT; CDR2 reads FYEKMQ (reference sequence). As DNA, the CDR3 is TGTGCCAGCAGCTCCTCCCCCCAGGGTGGGTATGGCTACACCTTC. This codes for CASSSSPQGGYGYTF.

This clone turned up a few times. The chain links TRBV4-1 to TRBJ2-3; perhaps TRBD1 as D (5 bases). Germline V gene sequence: CDR1 MGHRA, CDR2 YSYEKL. Trimming pared 4 bases from V and 2 bases from J, leaving 16 bases between. The CDR3 consists of 16 residues. The DNA of the CDR3 is TGCGCCAGCAGCCCTTCACCCGACAGATACACAGATACGCAGTATTTT. Protein product: CASSPSPDRYTDTQYF.